The clone carrying this T cell receptor beta chain showed up just a few times. Template switching introduced a universal primer site, and the cDNA bore unique molecular identifiers. TCRdb reanalysed the 5' RACE reads using MiXCR and keeps one entry per CDR3 protein. The sample consists of over 500,000 distinct CDR3 sequences, about 20% of them appearing once. Germline trimming cut 7 bases from V and 5 bases from J; bases unmatched to any gene: 8. This CDR3 comprises 14 residues. Looked up from germline, CDR1 is LGHDT and CDR2 is YNNKEL (reference sequence). This specimen belongs to a study of identical twins. These data are also associated with another study on T cells expressing NK-cell markers. From that paper: Within the sequenced cohort of eight donors, seven exhibited HCMV seropositivity and one was seronegative.

This chain links TRBV3-1 with TRBJ1-1; 9 bases are a match to TRBD1. This TCR was sampled from a woman aged 18-35 years in good health. The sequencing sample was made of CD4+ T cells sorted from blood. The CDR3 region has the DNA TGTGCCAGCAACCGACGGGACAGGGTAACTGAAGCTTTCTTT. It translates to CASNRRDRVTEAFF. Complete variable domain (other parts from reference TRBV3-1 and TRBJ1-1): DTAVSQTPKYLVTQMGNDKSIKCEQNLGHDTMYWYKQDSKKFLKIMFSYNNKELIINETVPNRFSPKSPDKAHLNLHINSLELGDSAVYFCASNRRDRVTEAFFGQGTRLTVV.